Listed here is a single T cell receptor (beta chain). Method: immunoSEQ multiplex PCR; TCRdb's copy keeps in-frame clones and lacks some. The data show some 180,000 clones, with about 80% seen just once and around 5.5% held by the top ten. This record comes from a study of blood T cell repertoires in COVID-19. The CDR3 runs 15 residues. Trimming took off 5 bases at V and 3 bases at J, with 14 bases between the two ends. The germline gives CDR1 SGHVS, CDR2 FNYEAQ. The TCR originated in a woman in her fifties or sixties with acute COVID-19. The sequencing input was PBMCs or T cells enriched from blood (not recorded which). This rearrangement joins TRBV7-6 to TRBJ1-5; D remains ambiguous. This CDR3 is CASSLDEGFNQPQHF. The CDR3 DNA sequence: TGTGCCAGCAGCCTAGATGAGGGATTCAATCAGCCCCAGCATTTT.